This T cell receptor (beta chain) was sequenced during a study of blood T cell repertoires in COVID-19. The overall study: The United States, Italy and Spain provided the acute and convalescent COVID-19 samples. PBMCs, B-cell-depleted T cells, or T cells provided the cDNA or gDNA that made up the material.

This CDR3 contains 15 residues. Authors' processing steps: Reference gene primer amplification gave estimated nucleated cell counts. Measured with immunoSEQ multiplex PCR; TCRdb has only the in-frame clones, and not every one. The DNA gave D and trimming, while V, J and clone size come from that table. The profile shows under 200,000 clones, over 65% of them singletons. The chain couples TRBV21-1 to TRBJ1-5; the table names TRBD1, a call not compared with the DNA. TRBV21-1 is tagged as a pseudogene. Source material: peripheral blood. The sequence was collected from a woman older than 75 with acute or convalescent COVID-19. CDR3 residues: CASKPGQGGNQPQHF. DNA for the CDR3: TGTGCCAGCAAACCGGGACAGGGCGGCAATCAGCCCCAGCATTTT.